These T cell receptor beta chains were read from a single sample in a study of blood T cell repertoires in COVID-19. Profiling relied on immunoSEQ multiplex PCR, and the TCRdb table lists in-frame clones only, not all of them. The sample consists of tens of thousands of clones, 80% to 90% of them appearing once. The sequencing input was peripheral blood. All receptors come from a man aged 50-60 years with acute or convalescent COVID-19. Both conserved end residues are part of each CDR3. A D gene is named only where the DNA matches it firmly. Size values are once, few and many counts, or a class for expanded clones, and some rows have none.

CDR3nt: TGTGCCAGCAGCTCACAGGGTCCAGAGACCCAGTACTTC
CDR3aa: CASSSQGPETQYF
d_gene: NA
abundance: NA
j_gene: TRBJ2-5
v_gene: TRBV7-3

CDR3nt: TGTGCCAGCGCTTGGGCCGGGACAGCATATAATGAGCAGTTCTTC
CDR3aa: CASAWAGTAYNEQFF
d_gene: TRBD1
abundance: NA
j_gene: TRBJ2-1
v_gene: TRBV9

CDR3nt: TGCGCCAGCAGGCGACAGGGGGACACTGAAGCTTTCTTT
CDR3aa: CASRRQGDTEAFF
d_gene: TRBD1
abundance: NA
j_gene: TRBJ1-1
v_gene: TRBV5-1

CDR3nt: TGTGCCAGCAGCTTATCACTCGACAATGAGCAGTTCTTC
CDR3aa: CASSLSLDNEQFF
d_gene: NA
abundance: NA
j_gene: TRBJ2-1
v_gene: TRBV7-3

CDR3nt: TGTGCCAGCAGCCCGCCAGGGGCAGCTAACTATGGCTACACCTTC
CDR3aa: CASSPPGAANYGYTF
d_gene: NA
abundance: NA
j_gene: TRBJ1-2
v_gene: TRBV9

CDR3nt: TGTGCCAGCAGTGAGGGGGGAGGTAATAATTCACCCCTCCACTTT
CDR3aa: CASSEGGGNNSPLHF
d_gene: NA
abundance: NA
j_gene: TRBJ1-6
v_gene: TRBV6-1

CDR3nt: TGTGCCAGCAGCCGCTTAGGGAGTTCAGATACGCAGTATTTT
CDR3aa: CASSRLGSSDTQYF
d_gene: NA
abundance: NA
j_gene: TRBJ2-3
v_gene: TRBV11-3

CDR3nt: TGTGCCAGCAGCGTGAAGGGGGCAGGTACTGAAGCTTTCTTT
CDR3aa: CASSVKGAGTEAFF
d_gene: TRBD1
abundance: NA
j_gene: TRBJ1-1
v_gene: TRBV9

CDR3nt: TGTGCCAGCACAGGCAGGGAGGGTTCACCCCTCCACTTT
CDR3aa: CASTGREGSPLHF
d_gene: NA
abundance: NA
j_gene: TRBJ1-6
v_gene: TRBV6-6

CDR3nt: TGTGCCAGCAGCAGGGACAGGGCTAATTCACCCCTCCACTTT
CDR3aa: CASSRDRANSPLHF
d_gene: TRBD1
abundance: once
j_gene: TRBJ1-6
v_gene: TRBV5-4

CDR3nt: TGTGCCAGTTCACTAGCGCTTACAGATACGCAGTATTTT
CDR3aa: CASSLALTDTQYF
d_gene: TRBD2
abundance: NA
j_gene: TRBJ2-3
v_gene: TRBV2

CDR3nt: TGTGCCAGCAGTTACTCCCAAACCCGGGACGAGCAGTACTTC
CDR3aa: CASSYSQTRDEQYF
d_gene: NA
abundance: NA
j_gene: TRBJ2-7
v_gene: TRBV6-2/TRBV6-3

CDR3nt: TGCGCCAGCAGCTTGGGAGGGAATGGACCTTACAATGAGCAGTTCTTC
CDR3aa: CASSLGGNGPYNEQFF
d_gene: NA
abundance: NA
j_gene: TRBJ2-1
v_gene: TRBV5-1

CDR3nt: TGTGCCAGCTCGGCTGCGAGCGGGGGGGATGAGCAGTTCTTC
CDR3aa: CASSAASGGDEQFF
d_gene: TRBD2
abundance: NA
j_gene: TRBJ2-1
v_gene: TRBV18

CDR3nt: TGTGCCAGCAGCCAGGCCAGCAGGTACGAGCAGTACTTC
CDR3aa: CASSQASRYEQYF
d_gene: NA
abundance: NA
j_gene: TRBJ2-7
v_gene: TRBV3-1/TRBV3-2

CDR3nt: TGTGCCACCAGTGATTTAGCGGGGGACTACGAGCAGTACTTC
CDR3aa: CATSDLAGDYEQYF
d_gene: TRBD2
abundance: NA
j_gene: TRBJ2-7
v_gene: TRBV24-1

CDR3nt: TGTGCCAGCACCGGGGAAACAGATACGCAGTATTTT
CDR3aa: CASTGETDTQYF
d_gene: NA
abundance: NA
j_gene: TRBJ2-3
v_gene: TRBV12-3/TRBV12-4

CDR3nt: TGTGCCAGCAGCTTACGGACAGGGAAGGACACTGAAGCTTTCTTT
CDR3aa: CASSLRTGKDTEAFF
d_gene: TRBD1
abundance: NA
j_gene: TRBJ1-1
v_gene: TRBV7-9

CDR3nt: TGTGCCAGTAGTCTTATAGCGGGGGACTCCTACAATGAGCAGTTCTTC
CDR3aa: CASSLIAGDSYNEQFF
d_gene: TRBD2
abundance: NA
j_gene: TRBJ2-1
v_gene: TRBV19

CDR3nt: TGTGCCAGCAGCACTGGGACAGGGGGTCTGATAAACACCGGGGAGCTGTTTTTT
CDR3aa: CASSTGTGGLINTGELFF
d_gene: TRBD1
abundance: few
j_gene: TRBJ2-2
v_gene: TRBV7-6

CDR3nt: TGTGCCAGCAGTTGGGGGCTAGCGGGAATCGATGAGCAGTTCTTC
CDR3aa: CASSWGLAGIDEQFF
d_gene: TRBD2
abundance: NA
j_gene: TRBJ2-1
v_gene: TRBV6-5

CDR3nt: TGTGCCAGTAGTCCACAAAGGGGGTACTCGGAGACCCAGTACTTC
CDR3aa: CASSPQRGYSETQYF
d_gene: NA
abundance: NA
j_gene: TRBJ2-5
v_gene: TRBV19

CDR3nt: TGTGCCAGCTCACCAACAGCTCGGACAGGGGGCTTTAATGAGCAGTTCTTC
CDR3aa: CASSPTARTGGFNEQFF
d_gene: TRBD1
abundance: NA
j_gene: TRBJ2-1
v_gene: TRBV18

CDR3nt: TGTGCCATCAGTGCTAGCGGGGGGGCCGGGTCCTACAATGAGCAGTTCTTC
CDR3aa: CAISASGGAGSYNEQFF
d_gene: TRBD2
abundance: NA
j_gene: TRBJ2-1
v_gene: TRBV10-3

CDR3nt: TGCGCCAGCAGTGAACCAAAGAGGAACACTGAAGCTTTCTTT
CDR3aa: CASSEPKRNTEAFF
d_gene: NA
abundance: NA
j_gene: TRBJ1-1
v_gene: TRBV10-2

CDR3nt: TGCAGCGTTGGACCAGGGGGGAATCAGCCCCAGCATTTT
CDR3aa: CSVGPGGNQPQHF
d_gene: TRBD1
abundance: NA
j_gene: TRBJ1-5
v_gene: TRBV29-1

CDR3nt: TGTGCCAGCAGCTCCGGGACACCTTACAATGAGCAGTTCTTC
CDR3aa: CASSSGTPYNEQFF
d_gene: NA
abundance: NA
j_gene: TRBJ2-1
v_gene: TRBV7-2

CDR3nt: TGTGCCAGCAGTTACCCTGGACAGGGGGCTTATAGCAATCAGCCCCAGCATTTT
CDR3aa: CASSYPGQGAYSNQPQHF
d_gene: TRBD1
abundance: NA
j_gene: TRBJ1-5
v_gene: TRBV6-2/TRBV6-3

CDR3nt: TGTGCCAGCAGCCAAACAGGCGGGGCTCCGAACACTGAAGCTTTCTTT
CDR3aa: CASSQTGGAPNTEAFF
d_gene: NA
abundance: NA
j_gene: TRBJ1-1
v_gene: TRBV4-2

CDR3nt: TGTGCCAGCAGCCCACATTTGGACAGGGGGCGAAGCTACACCTTC
CDR3aa: CASSPHLDRGRSYTF
d_gene: TRBD1
abundance: NA
j_gene: TRBJ1-2
v_gene: TRBV7-2

CDR3nt: TGTGCCAGCAGTTTATCGGTCGGGGGGGAGACCCAGTACTTC
CDR3aa: CASSLSVGGETQYF
d_gene: TRBD2
abundance: NA
j_gene: TRBJ2-5
v_gene: TRBV27

CDR3nt: TGTGCCACCAGTGGGGGAACAGGGGTAGAGACCCAGTACTTC
CDR3aa: CATSGGTGVETQYF
d_gene: TRBD1
abundance: NA
j_gene: TRBJ2-5
v_gene: TRBV24-1

CDR3nt: TGCGCTAGCAGCTTTGAAGGGGATCAGCCCCAGCATTTT
CDR3aa: CASSFEGDQPQHF
d_gene: NA
abundance: NA
j_gene: TRBJ1-5
v_gene: TRBV5-1

CDR3nt: TGTGCCAGCAGTCGGACAGACTACGAGCAGTACTTC
CDR3aa: CASSRTDYEQYF
d_gene: NA
abundance: NA
j_gene: TRBJ2-7
v_gene: TRBV27

CDR3nt: TGTGCCAGCAGCCCCCCGGGACATTATAACTATGGCTACACCTTC
CDR3aa: CASSPPGHYNYGYTF
d_gene: NA
abundance: NA
j_gene: TRBJ1-2
v_gene: TRBV7-8

CDR3nt: TGCAGCGTTGAAGGGGGGCAGGATTCGACTAATGAAAAACTGTTTTTT
CDR3aa: CSVEGGQDSTNEKLFF
d_gene: NA
abundance: NA
j_gene: TRBJ1-4
v_gene: TRBV29-1

CDR3nt: TGTGCCAGCACCCCAGATCCGAGGGCCGGGGAGCTGTTTTTT
CDR3aa: CASTPDPRAGELFF
d_gene: NA
abundance: NA
j_gene: TRBJ2-2
v_gene: TRBV21-1

CDR3nt: TGTGCCAGCAGTGAAGTTAGGACAGGGTTCTTGGAGCAGTTCTTC
CDR3aa: CASSEVRTGFLEQFF
d_gene: TRBD1
abundance: NA
j_gene: TRBJ2-1
v_gene: TRBV6-1

CDR3nt: TGTGCCATCAGTGAGTCGCGGGGAAACACTGAAGCTTTCTTT
CDR3aa: CAISESRGNTEAFF
d_gene: NA
abundance: NA
j_gene: TRBJ1-1
v_gene: TRBV10-3

CDR3nt: TGTGCCAGCAGCCCTGGACTAGCGGGCCTGGATGAGCAGTTCTTC
CDR3aa: CASSPGLAGLDEQFF
d_gene: TRBD2
abundance: NA
j_gene: TRBJ2-1
v_gene: TRBV7-9

CDR3nt: TGTGCCAGCGGAGGTTTTTCTAACTATGGCTACACCTTC
CDR3aa: CASGGFSNYGYTF
d_gene: NA
abundance: NA
j_gene: TRBJ1-2
v_gene: TRBV12-3/TRBV12-4

CDR3nt: TGCGCCAGCAGCCGAGGAGAAAAACTGTTTTTT
CDR3aa: CASSRGEKLFF
d_gene: NA
abundance: few
j_gene: TRBJ1-4
v_gene: TRBV4-1

CDR3nt: TGTGCCAGTAGTACTACGGACAGACGGGGAGAGCAGTACTTC
CDR3aa: CASSTTDRRGEQYF
d_gene: NA
abundance: few
j_gene: TRBJ2-7
v_gene: TRBV19

CDR3nt: TGTGCCAGCAGCCCCCCCGGCGGGAACACCGGGGAGCTGTTTTTT
CDR3aa: CASSPPGGNTGELFF
d_gene: NA
abundance: once
j_gene: TRBJ2-2
v_gene: TRBV7-9

CDR3nt: TGTGCCAGCAGCTTAGCAAGACAGGGCTCGTCTTTCTTT
CDR3aa: CASSLARQGSSFF
d_gene: TRBD1
abundance: NA
j_gene: TRBJ1-1
v_gene: TRBV11-2

CDR3nt: TGTGCCACCGAAGCCGCCGGGGTCTCCTACGAGCAGTACTTC
CDR3aa: CATEAAGVSYEQYF
d_gene: NA
abundance: once
j_gene: TRBJ2-7
v_gene: TRBV10-3

CDR3nt: TGTGCCAGCAGCCAAGTTGGCGCAGGGTTCGGAGGCTACACCTTC
CDR3aa: CASSQVGAGFGGYTF
d_gene: NA
abundance: NA
j_gene: TRBJ1-2
v_gene: TRBV3-1/TRBV3-2

CDR3nt: TGTGCCAGCAGCGACAGGGTTTCGGAGACCCAGTACTTC
CDR3aa: CASSDRVSETQYF
d_gene: TRBD1
abundance: NA
j_gene: TRBJ2-5
v_gene: TRBV7-8

CDR3nt: TGCGCCAGCAGCACGGGACAGGGGGAGGCAGATACGCAGTATTTT
CDR3aa: CASSTGQGEADTQYF
d_gene: TRBD1
abundance: NA
j_gene: TRBJ2-3
v_gene: TRBV5-1

CDR3nt: TGTGCCAGCAGCTTAGGAGCCACCGAGCAGTACTTC
CDR3aa: CASSLGATEQYF
d_gene: NA
abundance: NA
j_gene: TRBJ2-7
v_gene: TRBV7-9

CDR3nt: TGTGCCAGCAGTCCCTACTCTCCGGGGAAGGCTTTCTTT
CDR3aa: CASSPYSPGKAFF
d_gene: NA
abundance: NA
j_gene: TRBJ1-1
v_gene: TRBV25-1

CDR3nt: TGTGCCAGCAGCTCCCGGGACATCAACACCGGGGAGCTGTTTTTT
CDR3aa: CASSSRDINTGELFF
d_gene: NA
abundance: NA
j_gene: TRBJ2-2
v_gene: TRBV5-4

CDR3nt: TGTGCCAGCAGCCAATCGATGGGGGGTAGCGGCTACACCTTC
CDR3aa: CASSQSMGGSGYTF
d_gene: NA
abundance: few
j_gene: TRBJ1-2
v_gene: TRBV16

CDR3nt: TGTGCCAGCAGCCAAGAACGTCAGATTAATGAAAAACTGTTTTTT
CDR3aa: CASSQERQINEKLFF
d_gene: NA
abundance: once
j_gene: TRBJ1-4
v_gene: TRBV14